This entry lists 21 T cell receptor beta chains sequenced from one sample in a study of blood T cell repertoires in COVID-19. Assay: immunoSEQ multiplex PCR; the TCRdb copy retains only in-frame clones and omits some. The sample records about 96,000 clones, around nine tenths being singletons. The sample was peripheral blood. These receptors came from a human donor with COVID-19, enrolled during active disease. The donor label of this sample is uncertain.

The chain links TRBV20-1 to TRBJ2-7, with TRBD1 matching 7 bases. The CDR3 length is 11 residues. Per the germline V gene, CDR1 is DFQATT and CDR2 is SNEGSKA (reference sequence). With 6 bases clipped from V and 4 bases from J, the junction kept 3 bases outside the gene matches. CDR3 sequence reads: CSAMTGYEQYF. Written as DNA, the CDR3 is TGCAGTGCCATGACAGGGTACGAGCAGTACTTC.

V usage is TRBV11-3 and J usage is TRBJ2-1, with D possibly matching TRBD2 (5 bases). Deletions cut 5 bases from V and 0 bases from J, with 14 bases between. CDR3 length: 16 amino acids. The germline gives CDR1 SGHNT, CDR2 YENEEA. The CDR3 spells CASSPGYQSSYNEQFF. The CDR3 DNA follows: TGTGCCAGCAGCCCGGGGTATCAGAGCTCCTACAATGAGCAGTTCTTC.

The chain couples TRBV5-1 to TRBJ2-7, with D perhaps TRBD1 (6 bases). Germline V gives CDR1 SGHRS, CDR2 YFSETQ. V was cut by 8 bases and J by 4 bases, with 16 bases left in between. The CDR3 is 13 residues long. The CDR3 spells CARTTGKLYEQYF. CDR3 coding DNA: TGCGCCAGGACGACAGGTAAGCTGTACGAGCAGTACTTC.

The V and J genes are TRBV5-6 and TRBJ2-3; possibly TRBD1 for D (6 bases). Germline values: CDR1 SGHDT, CDR2 YYEEEE. The CDR3 consists of 15 residues. V was shortened by 5 bases and J by 0 bases, with 13 bases between the two germline ends. The chain's CDR3 is CASSRDTSSTDTQYF. DNA for the CDR3: TGTGCCAGCAGTCGGGACACTTCAAGCACAGATACGCAGTATTTT.

The chain couples TRBV7-6 to TRBJ2-2, with D hard to call. V was clipped by 1 base and J by 4 bases, with 7 bases between them. The CDR3 covers 14 residues. CDR1 and CDR2 (germline): SGHVS, FNYEAQ. The CDR3 nucleotides read TGTGCCAGCAGCTTAGTTACTCTCACCGGGGAGCTGTTTTTT. Translating it yields CASSLVTLTGELFF.

The chain uses TRBV18 and TRBJ2-3; D gene unclear. The V end lost 3 bases, the J end lost 2 bases, and 15 bases lay between the germline ends. The CDR3 covers 16 residues. CDR1 and CDR2 (germline): KGHSH, LQKENI. The CDR3 DNA follows: TGTGCCAGCTCACCCGCAGAAGCGCGGAACACAGATACGCAGTATTTT. Translating gives CASSPAEARNTDTQYF.

This chain uses TRBV5-4 with TRBJ2-7, with TRBD1 as a possible D gene (6 bases). Germline CDR1 SGHNT, CDR2 YYREEE (reference sequence). The CDR3 extends over 14 amino acids. Trimming cost V 4 bases and J 2 bases, with 13 bases left between them. For the CDR3, the DNA is TGTGCCAGCAGCCTGAGGACAGCAGCCTACGAGCAGTACTTC. It yields the protein CASSLRTAAYEQYF.

The chain links TRBV30 to TRBJ2-5; TRBD1 matches 10 bases. The CDR3 is made up of 18 amino acids. Trimming removed 8 bases from V and 4 bases from J; junction bases left unmatched: 22. Germline values: CDR1 GTSNPN, CDR2 SVGIG (reference sequence). The CDR3 loop reads CATLMGDRGGRAIETQYF. For the CDR3, the DNA is TGTGCCACTCTCATGGGGGACAGGGGAGGCCGTGCGATAGAGACCCAGTACTTC. The full variable domain, rest sourced from reference TRBV30 and TRBJ2-5, is SQTIHQWPATLVQPVGSPLSLECTVEGTSNPNLYWYRQAAGRGLQLLFYSVGIGQISSEVPQNLSASRPQDRQFILSSKKLLLSDSGFYLCATLMGDRGGRAIETQYFGPGTRLLVL.

The V and J genes are TRBV16 and TRBJ1-5, with TRBD1 identical over 9 bases. The junction had 13 bases not matched to a gene; V was cut back by 4 bases and J by 6 bases. Germline CDR1 KGHSY, CDR2 FQNENV. The CDR3 is 17 residues long. The CDR3: CASSLHEGQGKGQPQHF. The CDR3 coding sequence is TGTGCCAGCAGCCTCCACGAGGGACAGGGAAAAGGTCAGCCCCAGCATTTT. The entire variable domain, with the rest obtained from reference TRBV16 and TRBJ1-5, is as follows: GEEVAQTPKHLVRGEGQKAKLYCAPIKGHSYVFWYQQVLKNEFKFLISFQNENVFDETGMPKERFSAKCLPNSPCSLEIQATKLEDSAVYFCASSLHEGQGKGQPQHFGDGTRLSIL.

The chain combines TRBV4-1 with TRBJ1-5; TRBD1 matches 8 bases. With V trimmed by 1 base and J by 2 bases, 10 bases remained unmatched. In germline, CDR1 is MGHRA, CDR2 YSYEKL. The CDR3 is 18 amino acids. CDR3 loop: CASSQGTGGGYGNQPQHF. The CDR3 region has the DNA TGCGCCAGCAGCCAAGGTACAGGGGGGGGATATGGCAATCAGCCCCAGCATTTT.

This clone came up once. The chain combines TRBV5-4 with TRBJ2-3, with 8 bases matching TRBD1. The CDR3 spans 15 residues. Germline values: CDR1 SGHNT, CDR2 YYREEE (reference sequence). J gave up 1 base and V 4 bases, and 5 bases lay outside the gene matches. The chain's CDR3 is CASSGQGARTDTQYF. The CDR3 DNA follows: TGTGCCAGCAGCGGCCAGGGGGCCCGCACAGATACGCAGTATTTT.

The V and J genes are TRBV27 and TRBJ1-5, with 8 bases matching TRBD1. The germline V gene encodes CDR1 MNHEY and CDR2 SMNVEV (reference sequence). J was trimmed by 5 bases and V by 3 bases; bases with no gene match: 6. This CDR3 has 15 amino acids. The CDR3 sequence is CASSFDRGRDQPQHF. The CDR3 DNA reads as TGTGCCAGCAGTTTCGACAGGGGAAGGGATCAGCCCCAGCATTTT.

The rearrangement joins TRBV27 to TRBJ1-2, with a tentative D call TRBD1 (6 bases). The CDR3 has 14 residues. Germline CDR1 is MNHEY and CDR2 is SMNVEV (reference sequence). V was clipped by 1 base and J by 7 bases, with 13 bases between them. The DNA of the CDR3 is TGTGCCAGCAGTTTATTGGGGACATTCTCTGGCTACACCTTC. Translating gives CASSLLGTFSGYTF.

The gene calls are TRBV11-2 and TRBJ2-3, with 7 bases identical to TRBD2. This CDR3 is built from 15 residues. Per the germline V gene, CDR1 is SGHAT and CDR2 is FQNNGV. The ends lost 4 bases at V and 4 bases at J; junction bases unmatched: 8. The CDR3 DNA reads as TGTGCCAGCAGCTCCTCCGGGGGGTACTCAGATACGCAGTATTTT. As protein: CASSSSGGYSDTQYF.

The V and J genes are TRBV28 and TRBJ2-7; 7 nucleotides match TRBD1. Per the germline V gene, CDR1 is MDHEN and CDR2 is SYDVKM. Unmatched junction bases numbered 3, after V lost 1 base and J lost 0 bases. The CDR3 contains 15 residues. CDR3 coding DNA: TGTGCCAGCAGTTTATTACGGGACAGCTCCTACGAGCAGTACTTC. Translation gives CASSLLRDSSYEQYF.

This chain connects TRBV6-1 to TRBJ1-2; maybe TRBD1 (5 bases). Germline-derived CDR1 and CDR2 are MNHNS and SASEGT. The CDR3 runs to 15 residues. Trimming left V 2 bases short and J 4 bases short, with 14 bases between. The CDR3 coding sequence is TGTGCCAGCAGTGAATCCCCGGACATAGGCTATGGCTACACCTTC. As protein: CASSESPDIGYGYTF.

As DNA, the CDR3 is TGTGCCAGCAGTGAAAGACAGGGAAACTCAAACGAGCAGTACTTC. This gives the protein CASSERQGNSNEQYF. This chain uses TRBV25-1 with TRBJ2-7; 7 nucleotides align to TRBD1. The CDR3 covers 15 residues. V shed 2 bases and J 5 bases; nucleotides not matched to a gene: 9. Germline V gene sequence: CDR1 MGHDK, CDR2 SYGVNS.

The V gene is TRBV7-3, the J gene TRBJ1-1, with D tentatively TRBD1 (6 bases). V was shortened by 5 bases and J by 1 base, with 11 bases between the two germline ends. CDR3 length: 14 amino acids. Germline CDR1 SGHTA, CDR2 FQGTGA. The chain's CDR3 is CASSAQGGNTEAFF. The CDR3 DNA reads TGTGCCAGCAGCGCACAGGGTGGGAACACTGAAGCTTTCTTT.

This chain joins TRBV18 and TRBJ1-1, with TRBD1 matching 10 bases. The germline gives CDR1 KGHSH, CDR2 LQKENI. CDR3 length: 14 amino acids. V shed 4 bases and J 3 bases; nucleotides not matched to a gene: 2. CDR3 DNA: TGTGCCAGCTCACTAGGACAGGGGGACACTGAAGCTTTCTTT. The encoded protein is CASSLGQGDTEAFF.

The chain joins TRBV13 to TRBJ2-7; the match to TRBD2 covers 7 bases. After removal of 2 bases from V and 8 bases from J, the junction contained 6 bases not matched to a gene. The CDR3 runs to 13 residues. Germline values: CDR1 PRHDT, CDR2 FYEKMQ (reference sequence). The CDR3 loop is CASSLSSGFKQYF. In DNA form, the CDR3 reads TGTGCCAGCAGCTTAAGTAGCGGGTTCAAGCAGTACTTC.

The chain is built from TRBV4-1 and TRBJ1-4, with D perhaps matching TRBD1 (6 bases). The germline V gene encodes CDR1 MGHRA and CDR2 YSYEKL. This CDR3 is built from 19 residues. V shed 1 base and J shed 0 bases, with 18 bases lying between them. The CDR3: CASSQGKGGPRATNEKLFF. The CDR3 coding sequence is TGCGCCAGCAGCCAAGGGAAAGGGGGACCTAGAGCAACTAATGAAAAACTGTTTTTT.